The T cell receptor beta chain described here comes from a study of blood T cells in healthy people across ages. Overall study findings and caveats: A strong correlation was found between TCR beta diversity and the percentage of naive T cells.

With regard to this clonotype: Its target is unknown.

From germline, CDR1 is LGHDT and CDR2 YNNKEL (reference sequence). The CDR3 length is 13 residues. PCR was performed a second time for about 7 to 12 cycles using a sample-barcoded 5' primer and a J-beta primer mix. TCRdb re-derived calls from the 5' RACE reads in MiXCR, one entry per CDR3 protein. The table includes 750,000 to 950,000 distinct CDR3 sequences, 25% to 35% detected once. The same data also contributed to another study, on T cells of mothers and their children. In that study: Samples were provided by three healthy Caucasian mothers and their six children. Per child, 3 million or so TCR beta CDR3 reads were obtained, against over 10 million per mother.

This TCR was sampled from a woman in her thirties or forties in good health. Sequencing was carried out using blood. The chain is built from TRBV3-1 and TRBJ2-5, with TRBD2 matching over 11 bases. The tail of the sequence fits TRBJ2-7 better, so the J call may be wrong. DNA for the CDR3: TGTGCCAGTGGCGGGACTAGCGGCTACGAGCAGTACTTC. Protein product: CASGGTSGYEQYF.